The 9 T cell receptor beta chains in this list originate from one sample, sequenced in a study of shared clonotypes between healthy human individuals. Method: immunoSEQ multiplex PCR; TCRdb's copy keeps in-frame clones and lacks some. Here the sample spans about 2 million clones, 95% being singletons. The sample comprised naive CD4+ T cells sorted from blood. Subset indicated: CD45RA+ positively selected. The receptor source for this set is a man in his late teens or twenties in good health.

This clone occurred once. The rearrangement joins TRBV6-4 to TRBJ1-2; a weak D match, TRBD1 (5 bases). This CDR3 contains 14 residues. Between the trimmed V and J ends, which lost 2 bases and 4 bases, there was a span of 11 bases. Germline CDR1 and CDR2: MRHNA and SNTAGT. CDR3 nucleotide sequence: TGTGCCAGCAGTGACGGGACCCTTGGCTATGGCTACACCTTC. It yields the protein CASSDGTLGYGYTF.

This clone came up a few times. The genes are TRBV5-1 and TRBJ2-2; a possible D gene is TRBD1 (6 bases). The CDR3 is 14 residues long. Trimming pared 6 bases from V and 1 base from J, leaving 10 bases between. Germline CDR1 reads SGHRS; CDR2 reads YFSETQ. The CDR3 is CASNPGQNTGELFF. The CDR3 DNA sequence: TGCGCCAGCAACCCGGGACAGAACACCGGGGAGCTGTTTTTT.

Only one count was recorded for this clone. The rearrangement joins TRBV2 to TRBJ2-3, with 7 bases matching TRBD2. With 8 bases clipped from V and 1 base from J, the junction kept 3 bases outside the gene matches. Germline V gene lookup returns CDR1 SNHLY and CDR2 FYNNEI. This CDR3 is built from 13 residues. CDR3 bases: TGTGCCAGCGGGAGGGAGGGCACAGATACGCAGTATTTT. Translation: CASGREGTDTQYF.

The chain couples TRBV7-8 to TRBJ1-1; 7 bases line up with TRBD1. Trimming removed 4 bases from V and 5 bases from J; junction bases left unmatched: 7. The CDR3 runs to 14 residues. Germline V gives CDR1 SGHVS, CDR2 FQNEAQ. CDR3 loop: CASSSQGQGTEAFF. CDR3 DNA: TGTGCCAGCAGCTCACAGGGGCAGGGAACTGAAGCTTTCTTT.

The chain couples TRBV5-1 to TRBJ1-1, with D perhaps matching TRBD1 (6 bases). Trimming took 0 bases from V and 0 from J, leaving 15 bases between them. The germline gives CDR1 SGHRS, CDR2 YFSETQ. The CDR3 is made up of 17 amino acids. The DNA for the CDR3 is TGCGCCAGCAGCTTGGGAATGGGGGGCCTGATGAACACTGAAGCTTTCTTT. Amino acid sequence: CASSLGMGGLMNTEAFF.

The chain carries TRBV5-4 and TRBJ2-3; TRBD2 matches 9 bases. There are 16 residues in the CDR3. CDR1 SGHNT and CDR2 YYREEE come from the germline V gene (reference sequence). Germline trimming cut 4 bases from V and 2 bases from J; bases unmatched to any gene: 8. CDR3 sequence (DNA): TGTGCCAGCAGCCCGGCGACTAGCGGATACACAGATACGCAGTATTTT. It encodes CASSPATSGYTDTQYF.

The chain joins TRBV5-8 to TRBJ1-6; 7 bases line up with TRBD1. Losses at the gene ends were 7 bases for V and 7 bases for J; bases not matched to a gene: 11. Per the germline V gene, CDR1 is SGHTS and CDR2 is YDEGEE. The CDR3 spans 15 residues. CDR3 sequence reads: CASSKQGVLNSPLHF. CDR3 bases: TGTGCCAGCTCAAAGCAGGGGGTTCTAAATTCACCCCTCCACTTT.

V gene TRBV2 combines with J gene TRBJ1-2; D ambiguous. The V gene lost 4 bases and the J gene lost 2 bases, with 11 bases spanning the gap. CDR1 and CDR2 (germline): SNHLY, FYNNEI. The CDR3 extends over 14 amino acids. In DNA form, the CDR3 reads TGTGCCAGCAGTGGTGGGCGGTCAAACTATGGCTACACCTTC. Its translation: CASSGGRSNYGYTF.

This chain uses TRBV18 with TRBJ2-1; no clear D gene. Trimming shortened V by 8 bases and J by 3 bases, and 11 bases separated the two germline ends. The CDR3 is made up of 13 amino acids. Germline assignment: CDR1 KGHSH and CDR2 LQKENI. The CDR3 DNA is TGTGCCAGCCTCCCGAGTCTCTACAATGAGCAGTTCTTC. Translating it yields CASLPSLYNEQFF.